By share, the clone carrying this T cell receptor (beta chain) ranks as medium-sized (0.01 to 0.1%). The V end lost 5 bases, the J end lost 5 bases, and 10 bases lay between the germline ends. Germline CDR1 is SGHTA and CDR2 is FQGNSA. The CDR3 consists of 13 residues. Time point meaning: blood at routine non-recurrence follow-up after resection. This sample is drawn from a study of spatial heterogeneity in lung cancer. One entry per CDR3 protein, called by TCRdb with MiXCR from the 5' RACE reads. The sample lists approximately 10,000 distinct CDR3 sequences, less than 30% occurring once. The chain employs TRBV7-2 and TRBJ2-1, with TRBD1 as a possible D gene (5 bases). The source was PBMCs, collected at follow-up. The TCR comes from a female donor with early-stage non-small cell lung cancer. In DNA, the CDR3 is TGTGCCAGCAGCCCCAGCAGGGACAATGAGCAGTTCTTC. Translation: CASSPSRDNEQFF. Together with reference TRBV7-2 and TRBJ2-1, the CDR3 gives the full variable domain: GAGVSQSPSNKVTEKGKDVELRCDPISGHTALYWYRQSLGQGLEFLIYFQGNSAPDKSGLPSDRFSAERTGGSVSTLTIQRTQQEDSAVYLCASSPSRDNEQFFGPGTRLTVL.